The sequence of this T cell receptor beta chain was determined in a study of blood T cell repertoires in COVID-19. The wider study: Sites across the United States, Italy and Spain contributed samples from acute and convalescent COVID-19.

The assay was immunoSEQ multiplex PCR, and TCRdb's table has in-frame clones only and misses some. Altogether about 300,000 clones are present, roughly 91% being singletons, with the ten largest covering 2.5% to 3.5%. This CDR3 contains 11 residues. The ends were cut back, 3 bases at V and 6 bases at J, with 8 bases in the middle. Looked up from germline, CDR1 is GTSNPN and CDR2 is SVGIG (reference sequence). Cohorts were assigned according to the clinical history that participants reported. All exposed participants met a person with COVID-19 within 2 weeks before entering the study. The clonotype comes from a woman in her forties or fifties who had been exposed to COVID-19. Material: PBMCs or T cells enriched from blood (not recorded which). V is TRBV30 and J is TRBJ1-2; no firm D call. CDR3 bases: TGTGCCTGGAGACAGTGGGATGGCTACACCTTC. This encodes CAWRQWDGYTF.